This T cell receptor beta chain was found in a study of CD8 T cells in ankylosing spondylitis. Findings and limits, study-wide: Seven to nine highly homologous variants made up a TCR beta motif, and this motif appeared characteristic of ankylosing spondylitis blood. A subset of motif variants has previously been described in the synovial fluid and blood of reactive arthritis. A CD8+ phenotype characterized the disease-linked clones, which were relatively rare in peripheral blood. Clones linked to disease were reported to show significant enrichment in matched ankylosing spondylitis synovial fluid.

For TCR beta, libraries came from quantitative 5'-RACE with molecular barcodes. TCRdb itself ran the 5' RACE reads through MiXCR, one entry per CDR3 protein. The table has approximately 400,000 distinct CDR3 sequences, roughly 27% seen once; the top ten hold roughly 0.8%. CDR1 is SGHNT and CDR2 is YENEEA in the germline V gene. Trimming left V 2 bases short and J 2 bases short, with 13 bases between. CDR3 length: 15 residues. Of note for this clonotype: Its antigen is still unknown.

The specimen sequenced was blood, either unsorted or a sorted T cell fraction (not recorded which). The TCR sequence derives from a male donor with ankylosing spondylitis. The V call is TRBV11-3, the J call TRBJ2-7, with D perhaps TRBD2 (5 bases). The CDR3 sequence: CASSLFGNQPYEQYV. CDR3 nucleotide sequence: TGTGCCAGCAGCTTATTCGGGAATCAACCCTACGAGCAGTACGTC.